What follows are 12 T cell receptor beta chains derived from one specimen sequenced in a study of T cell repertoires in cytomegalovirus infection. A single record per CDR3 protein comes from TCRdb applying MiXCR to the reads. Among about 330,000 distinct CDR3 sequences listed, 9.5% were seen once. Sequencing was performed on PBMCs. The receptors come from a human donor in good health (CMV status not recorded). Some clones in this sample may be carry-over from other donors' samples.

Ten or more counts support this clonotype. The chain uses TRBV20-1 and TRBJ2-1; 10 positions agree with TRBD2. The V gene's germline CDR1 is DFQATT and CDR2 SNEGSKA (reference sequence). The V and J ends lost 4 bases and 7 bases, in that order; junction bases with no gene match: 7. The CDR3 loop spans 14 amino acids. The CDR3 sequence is CSAKSSGRQNEQFF. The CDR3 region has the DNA TGCAGTGCTAAATCTAGCGGGAGACAGAATGAGCAGTTCTTC.

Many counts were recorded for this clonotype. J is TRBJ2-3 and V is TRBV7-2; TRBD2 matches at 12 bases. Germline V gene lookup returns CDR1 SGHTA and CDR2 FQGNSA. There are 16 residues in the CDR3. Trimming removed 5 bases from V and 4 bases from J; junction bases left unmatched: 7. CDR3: CASSARLAGDSDTQYF. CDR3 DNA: TGTGCCAGCAGCGCCCGACTAGCGGGAGACTCAGATACGCAGTATTTT. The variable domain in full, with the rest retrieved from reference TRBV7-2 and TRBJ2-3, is GAGVSQSPSNKVTEKGKDVELRCDPISGHTALYWYRQSLGQGLEFLIYFQGNSAPDKSGLPSDRFSAERTGGSVSTLTIQRTQQEDSAVYLCASSARLAGDSDTQYFGPGTRLTVL.

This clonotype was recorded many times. CDR3: CASRVGASYNEQFF. CDR3 nucleotides: TGTGCCAGCAGGGTGGGGGCCTCCTACAATGAGCAGTTCTTC. This sequence joins TRBV12-3 or TRBV12-4 and TRBJ2-1; D possibly corresponds to TRBD1 (6 bases). This CDR3 comprises 14 residues. The V and J ends lost 6 bases and 0 bases respectively, with 9 bases between them.

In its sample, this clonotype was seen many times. CDR3 protein: CASSSWTSGKTPSRNEQFF. The CDR3, as DNA: TGTGCCAGCAGCTCCTGGACTAGCGGGAAGACACCTTCACGGAATGAGCAGTTCTTC. This chain joins TRBV7-2 and TRBJ2-1, with 12 bases identical to TRBD2. After removal of 4 bases from V and 7 bases from J, the junction contained 17 bases not matched to a gene. CDR1 SGHTA and CDR2 FQGNSA come from the germline V gene. There are 19 residues in the CDR3.

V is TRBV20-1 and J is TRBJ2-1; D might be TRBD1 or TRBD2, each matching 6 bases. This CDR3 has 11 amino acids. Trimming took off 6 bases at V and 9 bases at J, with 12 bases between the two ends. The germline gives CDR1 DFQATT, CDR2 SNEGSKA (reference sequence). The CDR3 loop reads CSAFGGAEQFF. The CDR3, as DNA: TGCAGTGCCTTCGGGGGCGCTGAGCAGTTCTTC.

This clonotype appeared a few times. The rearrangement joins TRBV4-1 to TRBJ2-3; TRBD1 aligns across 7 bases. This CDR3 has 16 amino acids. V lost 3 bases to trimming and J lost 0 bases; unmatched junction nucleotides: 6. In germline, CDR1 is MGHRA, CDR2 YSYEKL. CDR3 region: CASSHHRGFSTDTQYF. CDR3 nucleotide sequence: TGCGCCAGCAGCCACCACAGGGGCTTTAGCACAGATACGCAGTATTTT.

The CDR3 nucleotides are TGCAGTGCTAAACCTTCGGGAGCTGCAACTAATGAAAAACTGTTTTTT. Encoded protein: CSAKPSGAATNEKLFF. The V call is TRBV20-1, the J call TRBJ1-4; D uncertain. The length of the CDR3 is 16 residues. Germline assignment: CDR1 DFQATT and CDR2 SNEGSKA (reference sequence). V was cut by 4 bases and J by 0 bases, with 15 bases left in between.

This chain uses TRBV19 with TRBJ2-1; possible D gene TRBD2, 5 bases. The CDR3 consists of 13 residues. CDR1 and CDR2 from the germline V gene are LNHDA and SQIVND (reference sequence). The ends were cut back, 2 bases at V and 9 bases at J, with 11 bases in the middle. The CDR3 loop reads CASSIMSGFEQFF. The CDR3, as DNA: TGTGCCAGTAGTATAATGTCGGGGTTTGAGCAGTTCTTC. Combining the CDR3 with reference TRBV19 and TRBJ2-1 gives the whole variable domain DGGITQSPKYLFRKEGQNVTLSCEQNLNHDAMYWYRQDPGQGLRLIYYSQIVNDFQKGDIAEGYSVSREKKESFPLTVTSAQKNPTAFYLCASSIMSGFEQFFGPGTRLTVL.

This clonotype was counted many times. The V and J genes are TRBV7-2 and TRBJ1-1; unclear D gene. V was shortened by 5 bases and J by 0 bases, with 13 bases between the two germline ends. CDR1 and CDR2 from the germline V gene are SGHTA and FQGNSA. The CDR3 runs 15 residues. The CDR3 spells CASSVSSGMNTEAFF. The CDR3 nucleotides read TGTGCCAGCAGCGTGTCGTCCGGGATGAACACTGAAGCTTTCTTT.

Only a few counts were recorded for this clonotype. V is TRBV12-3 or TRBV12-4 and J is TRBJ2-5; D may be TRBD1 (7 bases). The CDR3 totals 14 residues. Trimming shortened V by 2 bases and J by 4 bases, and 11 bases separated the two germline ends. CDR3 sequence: CASSLRQGGETQYF. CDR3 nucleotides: TGTGCCAGCAGTTTAAGGCAGGGGGGAGAGACCCAGTACTTC.

The chain's CDR3 is CSASSQGSQPQHF. CDR3 nucleotide sequence: TGCAGTGCTAGTTCACAGGGGAGTCAGCCCCAGCATTTT. The J gene is TRBJ1-5, the V gene TRBV20-1, with 7 bases fitting TRBD1. The germline V gene has CDR1 DFQATT and CDR2 SNEGSKA (reference sequence). Unmatched junction bases numbered 5, after V lost 3 bases and J lost 6 bases. This CDR3 is built from 13 residues.

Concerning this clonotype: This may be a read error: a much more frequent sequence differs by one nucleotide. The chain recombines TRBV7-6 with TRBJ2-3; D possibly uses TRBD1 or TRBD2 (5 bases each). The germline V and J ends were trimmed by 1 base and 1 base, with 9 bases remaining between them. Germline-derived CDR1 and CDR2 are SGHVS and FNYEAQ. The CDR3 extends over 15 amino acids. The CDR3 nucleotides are TGTGCCAGCAGCTTAGGGGGGACCCGCACAGATACGCAGTATTTT. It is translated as CASSLGGTRTDTQYF.